The 23 T cell receptor beta chains listed next were all sequenced from one sample in a study of human T cells and chemical hapten exposure. MiXCR was run by TCRdb on the RACE reads, yielding one entry per CDR3 protein. The table shows 110,000 to 150,000 distinct CDR3 sequences, with about 11% occurring only once. This sample's time point: patch test 2, 6 weeks after DPC sensitization. The sample's treatment: therapeutic diphenylcyclopropenone sensitization with weekly scalp DPC. The specimen was whole blood, collected in connection with sensitization to the hapten diphenylcyclopropenone (DPC). The receptor set was obtained from a woman in her forties or fifties with alopecia areata. Some clones in this sample may be carry-over from other donors' samples.

This clonotype was observed once. The chain recombines TRBV30 with TRBJ2-1; D is possibly TRBD2 (5 bases). Germline assignment: CDR1 GTSNPN and CDR2 SVGIG (reference sequence). The CDR3 has 13 amino acids. With 1 base removed from V and 5 bases from J, the gap between germline ends came to 9 bases. This chain's CDR3 is CAWSGGRDNEQFF. The DNA of the CDR3 is TGTGCCTGGAGTGGAGGGCGCGACAATGAGCAGTTCTTC. Based on the CDR3 plus reference TRBV30 and TRBJ2-1, the full variable domain is SQTIHQWPATLVQPVGSPLSLECTVEGTSNPNLYWYRQAAGRGLQLLFYSVGIGQISSEVPQNLSASRPQDRQFILSSKKLLLSDSGFYLCAWSGGRDNEQFFGPGTRLTVL.

DNA for the CDR3: TGTGCCAGCAGAAGCTGGAGCTCCTACGAGCAGTACTTC. Its translation: CASRSWSSYEQYF. This chain links TRBV9 with TRBJ2-7; D gene unclear. Trimming removed 5 bases at V and 0 bases at J, with 9 bases between. This CDR3 is 13 amino acids long. CDR1 SGDLS and CDR2 YYNGEE come from the germline V gene.

This clonotype was found a few times. The chain uses TRBV24-1 and TRBJ2-1; D is ambiguous. V dropped 1 base and J dropped 10 bases, with 4 bases sitting between them. This CDR3 has 11 residues. CDR1 is KGHDR and CDR2 is SFDVKD in the germline V gene. The CDR3 nucleotides read TGTGCCACCAGTGATTTCGGGGAGCAGTTCTTC. This gives the protein CATSDFGEQFF.

The rearrangement joins TRBV7-9 to TRBJ2-3, with D hard to call. Looked up from germline, CDR1 is SEHNR and CDR2 is FQNEAQ (reference sequence). Trimming left V 5 bases short and J 0 bases short, with 6 bases between. The CDR3 runs to 13 residues. CDR3: CASSPKSTDTQYF. The CDR3 nucleotides read TGTGCCAGCAGCCCGAAAAGCACAGATACGCAGTATTTT. Complete variable domain (other parts from reference TRBV7-9 and TRBJ2-3): DTGVSQNPRHKITKRGQNVTFRCDPISEHNRLYWYRQTLGQGPEFLTYFQNEAQLEKSRLLSDRFSAERPKGSFSTLEIQRTEQGDSAMYLCASSPKSTDTQYFGPGTRLTVL.

There are many counts of this clonotype. This chain joins TRBV5-1 and TRBJ1-1; D may be TRBD1 (5 bases). V was cut by 4 bases and J by 4 bases, with 11 bases left in between. The length of the CDR3 is 13 residues. Germline CDR1 and CDR2: SGHRS and YFSETQ. CDR3 amino acids: CASSPDTRTEAFF. The CDR3 DNA reads as TGCGCCAGCAGCCCGGACACACGCACTGAAGCTTTCTTT.

This clonotype was observed a handful of times. The genes are TRBV7-9 and TRBJ1-1; no definite D call. The CDR3 runs to 13 residues. Germline CDR1 reads SEHNR; CDR2 reads FQNEAQ (reference sequence). The V and J ends lost 5 bases and 4 bases respectively, with 11 bases between them. CDR3 loop: CASSNQWGTEAFF. The CDR3 region has the DNA TGTGCCAGCAGCAATCAGTGGGGCACTGAAGCTTTCTTT.

The chain is built from TRBV27 and TRBJ1-5, with D perhaps TRBD1 (5 bases). V was clipped by 3 bases and J by 9 bases, with 21 bases between them. This CDR3 contains 16 residues. Germline assignment: CDR1 MNHEY and CDR2 SMNVEV (reference sequence). The CDR3 nucleotides are TGTGCCAGCAGTTTGAGACGGGACCGCGCCGGGGGGCCCCAGCATTTT. It encodes CASSLRRDRAGGPQHF.

There are a few counts of this clonotype. V gene TRBV28 combines with J gene TRBJ2-5; 9 bases are a match to TRBD2. With 3 bases clipped from V and 4 bases from J, the junction kept 9 bases outside the gene matches. Germline V lookup: CDR1 MDHEN, CDR2 SYDVKM. The CDR3 covers 16 residues. For the CDR3, the DNA is TGTGCCAGCAGTTTCGGCGGGAGGGGGTCGAGAGAGACCCAGTACTTC. Translation gives CASSFGGRGSRETQYF.

This clonotype was detected many times. This chain joins TRBV6-5 and TRBJ1-1; D not resolved. Germline CDR1 MNHEY, CDR2 SVGAGI. This CDR3 is built from 13 residues. Deletions cut 5 bases from V and 0 bases from J, with 7 bases between. The CDR3 DNA follows: TGTGCCAGCAGTGGACGAATGAACACTGAAGCTTTCTTT. Its translation is CASSGRMNTEAFF.

This clonotype appeared many times. J is TRBJ2-2 and V is TRBV12-5; D unresolved. The CDR3 has 14 residues. Per germline, CDR1 LGHNT and CDR2 FRNRAP. V lost 5 bases and J lost 1, with 8 bases in between. In DNA form, the CDR3 reads TGTGCTAGTGGTACTGGGGTGAACACCGGGGAGCTGTTTTTT. Protein sequence: CASGTGVNTGELFF.

The chain joins TRBV4-3 to TRBJ2-5; D tentatively fits TRBD1 or TRBD2 (5 bases each). This CDR3 comprises 17 residues. V lost 4 bases and J 3 bases, leaving 21 bases between the germline ends. Germline CDR1 LGHNA, CDR2 YSLEER. The CDR3 nucleotides are TGCGCCAGCAGCCGCACAACCGGGGCTAGAGGGGAAGAGACCCAGTACTTC. Its translation is CASSRTTGARGEETQYF.

V usage is TRBV7-2 and J usage is TRBJ2-2, with D possibly being TRBD1 (6 bases). V dropped 5 bases and J dropped 1 base, with 17 bases sitting between them. In germline, CDR1 is SGHTA, CDR2 FQGNSA. The CDR3 spans 17 residues. This CDR3 reads CASSQPKRGQNTGELFF. CDR3 DNA: TGTGCCAGCAGCCAACCAAAGAGGGGACAGAACACCGGGGAGCTGTTTTTT.

The V call is TRBV7-9, the J call TRBJ2-1; D might be TRBD2 (5 bases). V lost 4 bases to trimming and J lost 7 bases, with 11 bases between them. CDR3 size: 13 residues. Germline V CDR1 and CDR2: SEHNR, FQNEAQ (reference sequence). Here the CDR3 reads CASSSSGGNEQFF. The CDR3, as DNA: TGTGCCAGCAGCTCCTCTGGCGGGAATGAGCAGTTCTTC.

This clonotype was detected many times. The chain employs TRBV7-2 and TRBJ2-7; D is perhaps TRBD2 (6 bases). CDR1 is SGHTA and CDR2 is FQGNSA in the germline V gene. This CDR3 region has 15 residues. Between the trimmed V and J ends, which lost 4 bases and 3 bases, there was a span of 16 bases. This chain's CDR3 is CASSSTRLGVYEQYF. Here the CDR3 DNA reads TGTGCCAGCAGCTCGACACGACTAGGGGTCTACGAGCAGTACTTC. The variable domain in full, with the rest retrieved from reference TRBV7-2 and TRBJ2-7, is GAGVSQSPSNKVTEKGKDVELRCDPISGHTALYWYRQSLGQGLEFLIYFQGNSAPDKSGLPSDRFSAERTGGSVSTLTIQRTQQEDSAVYLCASSSTRLGVYEQYFGPGTRLTVT.

This clonotype was observed many times. The J gene is TRBJ2-1, the V gene TRBV7-9, with D hard to call. V lost 1 base and J 1 base, leaving 5 bases between the germline ends. Germline values: CDR1 SEHNR, CDR2 FQNEAQ (reference sequence). The CDR3 length is 14 residues. CDR3 sequence: CASSLDSSYNEQFF. CDR3 nucleotide sequence: TGTGCCAGCAGCTTAGACTCTTCCTACAATGAGCAGTTCTTC.

This clonotype has ten or more counts. The chain uses TRBV3-1 and TRBJ2-1, with 8 bases lining up with TRBD1. With 4 bases clipped from V and 9 bases from J, the junction kept 5 bases outside the gene matches. This CDR3 is built from 13 residues. Per germline, CDR1 LGHDT and CDR2 YNNKEL (reference sequence). This chain's CDR3 is CASSRTGYGEQFF. The CDR3 bases are TGTGCCAGCAGCCGGACAGGGTACGGTGAGCAGTTCTTC.

The table lists this clonotype with many counts. The V and J genes are TRBV9 and TRBJ1-5, with D maybe TRBD1 (5 bases). Germline loops: CDR1 SGDLS, CDR2 YYNGEE. V was cut by 2 bases and J by 7 bases, with 13 bases left in between. The CDR3 length is 14 residues. The CDR3 DNA sequence: TGTGCCAGCAGCGTGTTGGGGGATGGACAGCCCCAGCATTTT. Protein: CASSVLGDGQPQHF. The full variable domain, rest sourced from reference TRBV9 and TRBJ1-5, is DSGVTQTPKHLITATGQRVTLRCSPRSGDLSVYWYQQSLDQGLQFLIQYYNGEERAKGNILERFSAQQFPDLHSELNLSSLELGDSALYFCASSVLGDGQPQHFGDGTRLSIL.

This clonotype was found many times. The chain carries TRBV5-4 and TRBJ2-2; 8 nucleotides line up with TRBD2. From germline, CDR1 is SGHNT and CDR2 YYREEE (reference sequence). V dropped 7 bases and J dropped 5; count of bases not matched to a gene: 7. The length of the CDR3 is 14 residues. CDR3 sequence: CASFAGGATGELFF. CDR3 coding DNA: TGTGCCAGCTTCGCGGGAGGAGCGACCGGGGAGCTGTTTTTT.

This clonotype was observed many times. The chain has TRBV7-3 and TRBJ2-3, with 10 bases lining up with TRBD2. Trimming removed 5 bases from V and 7 bases from J; junction bases left unmatched: 21. Germline V lookup: CDR1 SGHTA, CDR2 FQGTGA. This CDR3 has 19 amino acids. This chain's CDR3 is CASSPAIIPGLAMRNTQYF. The CDR3 bases are TGTGCCAGCAGCCCAGCCATTATCCCGGGACTAGCGATGAGGAATACGCAGTATTTT.

This clonotype was found a few times. V gene TRBV20-1 combines with J gene TRBJ1-1, with 7 positions matching TRBD1. Germline V gives CDR1 DFQATT, CDR2 SNEGSKA (reference sequence). The V segment lost 6 bases and the J segment 0 bases; nucleotides outside the gene matches: 4. The CDR3 is made up of 13 amino acids. CDR3 DNA: TGCAGTGCGGGGACAGTCTTGAACACTGAAGCTTTCTTT. Protein product: CSAGTVLNTEAFF.

In its sample, this clonotype was seen many times. The genes are TRBV4-2 and TRBJ2-1, with 8 nucleotides matching TRBD2. Germline assignment: CDR1 LGHNA and CDR2 YNFKEQ. The CDR3 extends over 15 amino acids. V was pared by 4 bases and J by 9 bases, with 11 bases of the junction left unmatched. Here the CDR3 DNA reads TGTGCCAGCAGCCCCGGACTAGCCCAAACCGGTGAGCAGTTCTTC. Protein: CASSPGLAQTGEQFF.

This clonotype was observed at least ten times. The chain employs TRBV7-8 and TRBJ2-3; D is possibly TRBD2 (6 bases). Looked up from germline, CDR1 is SGHVS and CDR2 is FQNEAQ. V was clipped by 2 bases and J by 0 bases, with 12 bases between them. CDR3 length: 16 residues. Here the CDR3 DNA reads TGTGCCAGCAGCTTATCCTGGGACTTGAGCACAGATACGCAGTATTTT. Translating gives CASSLSWDLSTDTQYF.

The V call is TRBV18, the J call TRBJ2-7; D remains ambiguous. The CDR3 contains 15 residues. V was shortened by 2 bases and J by 0 bases, with 11 bases between the two germline ends. Germline V lookup: CDR1 KGHSH, CDR2 LQKENI. The CDR3 is CASSPTTASSYEQYF. Written as DNA, the CDR3 is TGTGCCAGCTCACCAACGACGGCAAGCTCCTACGAGCAGTACTTC.